The 10 T cell receptor beta chains presented below share a single source sample, sequenced in a study of blood T cells in healthy people across ages (dated by TCRdb to about 2015). Library preparation used 5' RACE. The reads were generated on an Illumina HiSeq 2500. A second PCR of about 6 to 11 cycles was performed with a sample-barcoded 5' primer and a J-beta primer mix. TCRdb reprocessing: public reads trimmed at Q25 with fastp, clones called with MiXCR, in-frame beta chains kept. One record per CDR3 amino acid sequence lists the most common genes and DNA. The sample table shows around 750,000 distinct CDR3 sequences, and about 48% are seen once. The ten top clones hold approximately 40% of the sample. Input material: blood. These receptors originate from an elderly man in good health.

This clonotype was recorded at least ten times. This chain links TRBV27 with TRBJ1-2; D possibly corresponds to TRBD1 (5 bases). The CDR3 loop spans 15 amino acids. V lost 6 bases, J lost 0 bases, and 14 bases lay in between. Germline assignment: CDR1 MNHEY and CDR2 SMNVEV (reference sequence). CDR3 in DNA: TGTGCCAGCAGAGATCCCGGGGGTGCTAACTATGGCTACACCTTC. Its protein product is CASRDPGGANYGYTF.

This clonotype has just a few counts. This chain uses TRBV6-6 with TRBJ2-3, with D tentatively TRBD2 (5 bases). Germline CDR1 reads MNHNY; CDR2 reads SVGAGI (reference sequence). Trimming left V 6 bases short and J 3 bases short, with 10 bases between. The CDR3 totals 13 residues. CDR3 in amino acids: CASRPRGTDTQYF. CDR3 nucleotides: TGTGCCAGCAGACCCAGAGGGACAGATACGCAGTATTTT.

This clonotype was seen more than once but under ten times. The chain recombines TRBV25-1 with TRBJ2-7, with D possibly matching TRBD1 (6 bases). Looked up from germline, CDR1 is MGHDK and CDR2 is SYGVNS. The CDR3 consists of 16 residues. Deletions cut 4 bases from V and 3 bases from J, with 19 bases between. For the CDR3, the DNA is TGTGCCAGCAGTGCCTATAACAAGGACAGTGGCTACGAGCAGTACTTC. As protein: CASSAYNKDSGYEQYF.

Of note for this clonotype: The conserved final phenylalanine or tryptophan is absent from the CDR3, which likely points to a read error. V gene TRBV27 combines with J gene TRBJ2-5; tentative D call: TRBD1 (5 bases). This CDR3 is 15 amino acids long. V was pared by 3 bases and J by 1 base, with 12 bases between. Germline values: CDR1 MNHEY, CDR2 SMNVEV (reference sequence). CDR3 amino acids: CASSFNGGAQETQYY. As DNA, the CDR3 is TGTGCCAGCAGTTTTAACGGTGGGGCCCAAGAGACCCAGTACTAC.

The chain recombines TRBV7-9 with TRBJ2-1, with D perhaps assigned TRBD1 or TRBD2 (5 bases each). The CDR3 spans 15 residues. V lost 5 bases and J lost 6, with 17 bases in between. The germline V gene encodes CDR1 SEHNR and CDR2 FQNEAQ (reference sequence). As DNA, the CDR3 is TGTGCCAGCAGCCGTGGGACGGTGGCGGGCAATGAGCAGTTCTTC. Protein product: CASSRGTVAGNEQFF.

The CDR3 DNA reads TGCAGTGCTGACGCGCGGGCCTCCTACGAGCAGTACTTC. It encodes CSADARASYEQYF. J is TRBJ2-7 and V is TRBV20-1; the D gene is possibly TRBD2 (5 bases). The CDR3 loop spans 13 amino acids. V lost 5 bases, J lost 0 bases, and 11 bases lay in between. Germline-derived CDR1 and CDR2 are DFQATT and SNEGSKA (reference sequence).

On this clonotype: A much larger clonotype is one base distant, so this may be a read error. CDR3 loop: CASSLTAGGTYNEQYF. The CDR3 bases are TGTGCCAGCAGCCTTACAGCGGGAGGGACCTACAATGAGCAGTACTTC. The chain joins TRBV7-2 to TRBJ2-1; TRBD2 matches at 10 bases. The J call could be wrong; TRBJ2-7 is a better fit for the DNA end. There are 16 residues in the CDR3. CDR1 and CDR2 (germline): SGHTA, FQGNSA.

The chain is built from TRBV20-1 and TRBJ2-1; a weak D match, TRBD2 (6 bases). V lost 5 bases and J lost 3, with 20 bases in between. The CDR3 contains 16 residues. Germline V gives CDR1 DFQATT, CDR2 SNEGSKA (reference sequence). CDR3 DNA sequence: TGCAGTGCTCCACCTCCCACGGGAGTAGTCTACAATGAGCAGTTCTTC. Protein product: CSAPPPTGVVYNEQFF.

This clonotype was observed once. The genes are TRBV6-2 or TRBV6-3 and TRBJ2-7; a possible D gene is TRBD1 (5 bases). V gave up 2 bases and J gave up 5 bases, with 7 bases separating them. CDR3 length equals 12 residues. Germline V gene lookup returns CDR1 MNHEY and CDR2 SVGEGT. Here the CDR3 reads CASSYVGHEQYF. The CDR3 nucleotides are TGTGCCAGCAGTTACGTGGGGCACGAGCAGTACTTC.

The CDR3 sequence is CAWSVGVGANVLTF. The CDR3 nucleotides are TGTGCCTGGAGTGTAGGGGTAGGGGCCAACGTCCTGACTTTC. The chain joins TRBV30 to TRBJ2-6; TRBD1 is a possible D gene (5 bases). The CDR3 runs 14 residues. The V gene lost 0 bases and the J gene lost 4 bases, with 7 bases spanning the gap. Germline V gene lookup returns CDR1 GTSNPN and CDR2 SVGIG (reference sequence).